The 21 T cell receptor beta chains given below trace back to one sample, sequenced in a study of metastatic and nonmetastatic thyroid tumors. Each patient went into thyroid surgery without having received any treatment. Using MiXCR, TCRdb re-called clones from the PCR reads. The repertoire holds approximately 31,000 clones, under 20% seen once, with under 12% in the top ten. Sequencing was performed on blood. Receptor source: a female donor with papillary thyroid cancer or a benign thyroid nodule (not recorded which). Some clones in this sample may be carry-over from other donors' samples.

As for this clone: Possible read error: a much larger clone is one base away. The chain employs TRBV9 and TRBJ2-5; D gene ambiguous. The CDR3 consists of 15 residues. V gave up 1 base and J gave up 1 base, with 11 bases separating them. Germline V CDR1 and CDR2: SGDLS, YYNGEE. This CDR3 is CASSVTPVIQETQYF. As DNA, the CDR3 is TGTGCCAGCAGCGTAACCCCCGTAATCCAAGAGACCCAGTACTTC.

This clone was seen ten or more times. V usage is TRBV20-1 and J usage is TRBJ2-7; TRBD1 aligns across 10 bases. J gave up 4 bases and V 6 bases, and 12 bases lay outside the gene matches. Germline V lookup: CDR1 DFQATT, CDR2 SNEGSKA (reference sequence). This CDR3 spans 15 amino acids. CDR3 bases: TGCAGTGCGATCGGGACGGGACAGGGGAATTACGAGCAGTACTTC. The encoded protein is CSAIGTGQGNYEQYF.

This clone was recorded many times. J is TRBJ1-4 and V is TRBV7-6; tentative D call: TRBD1 (6 bases). CDR3 size: 14 residues. The V gene's germline CDR1 is SGHVS and CDR2 FNYEAQ. Trimming left V 5 bases short and J 1 base short, with 8 bases between. CDR3 loop: CASSPQGTNEKLFF. CDR3 in DNA: TGTGCCAGCAGCCCACAGGGAACTAATGAAAAACTGTTTTTT.

This clone showed up many times. The CDR3: CASSIQGTAGANVLTF. The CDR3 nucleotides are TGTGCCAGTAGTATTCAGGGTACTGCTGGGGCCAACGTCCTGACTTTC. The chain has TRBV19 and TRBJ2-6; D possibly corresponds to TRBD1 (5 bases). The CDR3 spans 16 residues. Germline V CDR1 and CDR2: LNHDA, SQIVND (reference sequence). V lost 3 bases and J 2 bases, leaving 11 bases between the germline ends.

Concerning this clone: The junction shows a germline mismatch at one end, possibly a read error. V usage is TRBV5-1 and J usage is TRBJ2-7; 11 nucleotides line up with TRBD1. This CDR3 region has 17 residues. Germline CDR1 reads SGHRS; CDR2 reads YFSETQ. The CDR3 loop is CASSQTGQGAYSYEQYF. In DNA, the CDR3 is TGTGCCAGCAGCCAAACCGGACAGGGGGCCTATTCATACGAGCAGTACTTC. The variable domain in full, completed from reference TRBV5-1 and TRBJ2-7, reads KAGVTQTPRYLIKTRGQQVTLSCSPISGHRSVSWYQQTPGQGLQFLFEYFSETQRNKGNFPGRFSGRQFSNSRSEMNVSTLELGDSALYLCASSQTGQGAYSYEQYFGPGTRLTVT.

About this clone itself: An end of the junction differs from the germline gene, which may be a read error. The J gene is TRBJ2-1, the V gene TRBV19, with D perhaps matching TRBD2 (5 bases). The CDR3 loop spans 15 amino acids. Germline V gene sequence: CDR1 LNHDA, CDR2 SQIVND (reference sequence). The CDR3, as DNA: TGTGCCAGTAGTAAAAGTAGGGAGTCCTACAATGAGCAGTTATTC. It specifies CASSKSRESYNEQLF.

This clone has a count of ten or more. The rearrangement joins TRBV3-1 to TRBJ1-2; D gene uncertain. From germline, CDR1 is LGHDT and CDR2 YNNKEL (reference sequence). The CDR3 length is 17 residues. V was shortened by 0 bases and J by 0 bases, with 14 bases between the two germline ends. CDR3 nucleotides: TGTGCCAGCAGCCAAGATCTCGTCGTACGGACTAACTATGGCTACACCTTC. Residues: CASSQDLVVRTNYGYTF.

The gene calls are TRBV19 and TRBJ2-6; a possible D gene is TRBD1 (5 bases). V was cut by 11 bases and J by 17 bases, with 22 bases left in between. The CDR3 contains 12 residues. CDR1 is LNHDA, CDR2 SQIVND, per germline (reference sequence). The CDR3 DNA reads TGTGCCGGCAGTGCTGGGGCCAACTTCTTGACTTTC. Its protein product is CAGSAGANFLTF.

This clone was counted at least ten times. The genes are TRBV11-1 and TRBJ2-1; 12 bases are a match to TRBD1. Losses at the gene ends were 5 bases for V and 9 bases for J; bases not matched to a gene: 5. Germline values: CDR1 SGHAT, CDR2 FQDESV (reference sequence). The CDR3 has 14 amino acids. Here the CDR3 reads CASSAGQGASEQFF. CDR3 DNA: TGTGCCAGCAGCGCGGGACAGGGGGCTAGTGAGCAGTTCTTC.

This clone was recorded many times. The J gene is TRBJ2-1, the V gene TRBV11-3; D gene ambiguous. CDR3 length: 13 residues. V lost 3 bases, J lost 5 bases, and 8 bases lay in between. Looked up from germline, CDR1 is SGHNT and CDR2 is YENEEA. As DNA, the CDR3 is TGTGCCAGCAGCTTTACACGGGACAATGAGCAGTTCTTC. It is translated as CASSFTRDNEQFF. Together with reference TRBV11-3 and TRBJ2-1, the CDR3 gives the full variable domain: EAGVVQSPRYKIIEKKQPVAFWCNPISGHNTLYWYLQNLGQGPELLIRYENEEAVDDSQLPKDRFSAERLKGVDSTLKIQPAELGDSAVYLCASSFTRDNEQFFGPGTRLTVL.

This clone came up many times. The gene calls are TRBV29-1 and TRBJ2-5, with a possible D match to TRBD2 (6 bases). Germline V gene lookup returns CDR1 SQVTM and CDR2 ANQGSEA. CDR3 length: 12 residues. Trimming pared 6 bases from V and 3 bases from J, leaving 11 bases between. The CDR3 DNA follows: TGCAGCGTAAGCGGGTATAAAGAGACCCAGTACTTC. Residues: CSVSGYKETQYF.

This clone appeared many times. The chain carries TRBV12-3 or TRBV12-4 and TRBJ1-5; possible D gene TRBD1, 6 bases. The CDR3 sequence is 11 residues long. Trimming stripped 4 bases from V and 12 bases from J, with 10 bases between. CDR3: CASSSGEHQHF. The CDR3 region has the DNA TGTGCCAGCAGTTCAGGGGAGCACCAGCATTTT.

This clone was found many times. The rearrangement links TRBV3-1 to TRBJ2-6; D ambiguous. CDR1 is LGHDT and CDR2 is YNNKEL in the germline V gene (reference sequence). The CDR3 contains 15 residues. Trimming took off 4 bases at V and 2 bases at J, with 9 bases between the two ends. CDR3 DNA: TGTGCCAGCAGCCGTTTAGTTCCTGGGGCCAACGTCCTGACTTTC. Translating gives CASSRLVPGANVLTF.

In this sample, this clone turned up many times. V and J are TRBV5-1 and TRBJ1-1; 11 bases are a match to TRBD1. This CDR3 contains 16 residues. V was clipped by 3 bases and J by 10 bases; unmatched bases: 14. Germline values: CDR1 SGHRS, CDR2 YFSETQ. CDR3 in DNA: TGCGCCAGCAGCTGGGATCCCGGGACAGGGGGTAGTGGAGCTTTCTTT. Translated, it gives CASSWDPGTGGSGAFF.

This clone has just a few counts. This chain links TRBV15 with TRBJ2-7; D unclear. The germline CDR1 and CDR2 sequences are LNHNV and YYDKDF (reference sequence). This CDR3 has 14 amino acids. Trimming removed 7 bases at V and 2 bases at J, with 15 bases between. The CDR3 protein is CATKWKTGPYEQYF. The CDR3 DNA reads as TGTGCCACCAAGTGGAAAACGGGTCCCTACGAGCAGTACTTC.

There are a few counts of this clone. One end of the junction does not line up with germline, which may come from a read error. CDR3 sequence reads: CANSGQGNGYNF. The CDR3 nucleotides are TGTGCCAACAGCGGACAGGGGAATGGCTACAACTTC. V usage is TRBV6-1 and J usage is TRBJ1-2, with 9 bases matching TRBD1. Looked up from germline, CDR1 is MNHNS and CDR2 is SASEGT. The CDR3 covers 12 residues.

This clone was seen ten or more times. The genes are TRBV3-1 and TRBJ2-2; D is uncertain. The length of the CDR3 is 13 residues. Trimming removed 0 bases from V and 10 bases from J, with 9 bases in between. CDR1 and CDR2 (germline): LGHDT, YNNKEL (reference sequence). The CDR3 nucleotides are TGTGCCAGCAGCCAAGATCAGGTCACGGAGCTGTTTTTT. Translated: CASSQDQVTELFF.

This clone is medium-sized within its sample. The chain links TRBV6-2 or TRBV6-3 to TRBJ2-7; the match to TRBD2 covers 8 bases. V lost 4 bases to trimming and J lost 7 bases; unmatched junction nucleotides: 6. CDR1 and CDR2 from the germline V gene are MNHEY and SVGEGT. The CDR3 runs 13 residues. CDR3 sequence (DNA): TGTGCCAGCAGTTTGAGCGGGAGTAGGGAGCAGTACTTC. Amino acids: CASSLSGSREQYF.

This clone was detected only a few times. One junction end disagrees with the germline gene, perhaps due to a read error. The rearrangement joins TRBV6-5 to TRBJ2-1; D gene unclear. This CDR3 has 15 amino acids. In germline, CDR1 is MNHEY, CDR2 SVGAGI. The DNA of the CDR3 is TGTGCCAGCAGTTCGGCGGCTAGATTAGAGAATGAGAAGTTCTTC. It yields the protein CASSSAARLENEKFF.

This clone was recorded many times. This sequence joins TRBV15 and TRBJ2-3; no firm D call. Germline CDR1 reads LNHNV; CDR2 reads YYDKDF (reference sequence). The ends were cut back, 0 bases at V and 2 bases at J, with 3 bases in the middle. CDR3 length equals 13 residues. In nucleotides, the CDR3 is TGTGCCACCAGCAGAGACCCCACAGATACGCAGTATTTT. It codes for CATSRDPTDTQYF.

In the case of this clone: A much larger clone differs by one base, so this may be a read error. The chain combines TRBV9 with TRBJ2-1, with TRBD2 matching 10 bases. Germline V gene lookup returns CDR1 SGDLS and CDR2 YYNGEE. Trimming took 0 bases from V and 2 from J; bases not matched to a gene: 11. The CDR3 spans 19 residues. In nucleotides, the CDR3 is TGTGCCAGCAGCGTAGAAGTCCTAGCGGGAGAGCCTCCCTACAATGAGCAGTTCTTC. Protein product: CASSVEVLAGEPPYNEQFF.